This T cell receptor beta chain comes out of a study of cytomegalovirus exposure and HLA in healthy donors. Study results and limitations: Donors belonging to an Asian-associated ancestry cluster reportedly showed fewer N-insertions in productive TCRs than the approximately 640-donor mean, according to what a later analysis found. A later analysis, which compared TCR beta chains of equal frequency, found the HLA-associated ones more clonally expanded. A later analysis associated 16,000 or so TCR beta sequences with HLA alleles at a 0.05 false discovery rate.

A multiplex PCR was run with 60 Vbeta primers and 13 Jbeta primers. Assay used: immunoSEQ multiplex PCR; TCRdb lists only in-frame clones, some missing. The repertoire holds approximately 100,000 clones, 75% to 80% seen once, with 4.5% to 7% in the top ten. Germline V CDR1 and CDR2: MNHEY, SMNVEV (reference sequence). The CDR3 sequence is 16 residues long. The V and J ends lost 3 bases and 5 bases, in that order; junction bases with no gene match: 11. Remarks on this clone: Its matching antigen is unknown.

The sequencing sample was made of PBMCs. The rearrangement links TRBV27 to TRBJ1-1, with 8 nucleotides matching TRBD1. The source of this sequence is a man in his sixties in good health and CMV-seropositive. The CDR3 DNA reads TGTGCCAGCAGTTTGTTCCTCGACAGGGGAAGTACTGAAGCTTTCTTT. Protein product: CASSLFLDRGSTEAFF.